The 30 T cell receptor beta chains below were found in one sample sequenced in a study of blood T cell repertoires in COVID-19. Here immunoSEQ multiplex PCR was the method, and the copy in TCRdb shows in-frame clones only, minus some. This sample has about 80,000 clones, with 89% found just once. Source material: peripheral blood. All receptors come from a man between 70 and 80 years old with active or convalescent COVID-19.

This clone was observed a handful of times. The chain has TRBV19 and TRBJ1-1; the match to TRBD1 covers 11 bases. The V gene's germline CDR1 is LNHDA and CDR2 SQIVND (reference sequence). The CDR3 extends over 15 amino acids. J gave up 0 bases and V 5 bases, and 2 bases lay outside the gene matches. The CDR3 reads CASSGDRGLNTEAFF. In nucleotides, the CDR3 is TGTGCCAGTAGTGGGGACAGGGGGTTGAACACTGAAGCTTTCTTT.

This sequence joins TRBV10-3 and TRBJ1-6; 8 positions match TRBD1. Trimming cost V 6 bases and J 0 bases; bases outside gene matches: 4. Germline V gene data show CDR1 as ENHRY and CDR2 as SYGVKD. The CDR3 runs to 16 residues. For the CDR3, the DNA is TGTGCCATCAGCGGGGACAGGTTCTCCTATAATTCACCCCTCCACTTT. Translated: CAISGDRFSYNSPLHF.

The CDR3 region has the DNA TGTGCCATCAGTGGGGCCAGGCTAGGGGATAACACTGAAGCTTTCTTT. Translating it yields CAISGARLGDNTEAFF. V gene TRBV10-3 combines with J gene TRBJ1-1, with D tentatively TRBD1 (5 bases). Germline CDR1 is ENHRY and CDR2 is SYGVKD. V was clipped by 4 bases and J by 2 bases, with 17 bases between them. The CDR3 totals 16 residues.

The CDR3 sequence is CASSPPPRVKPNWNYGYTF. Written as DNA, the CDR3 is TGCGCCAGCAGCCCACCCCCCAGGGTGAAGCCTAATTGGAACTATGGCTACACCTTC. This sequence joins TRBV4-1 and TRBJ1-2; a possible D gene is TRBD1 (5 bases). The germline V gene has CDR1 MGHRA and CDR2 YSYEKL. The V gene lost 4 bases and the J gene lost 2 bases, with 26 bases spanning the gap. This CDR3 contains 19 residues.

The V call is TRBV5-1, the J call TRBJ2-5; 11 bases align to TRBD1. Germline V gene lookup returns CDR1 SGHRS and CDR2 YFSETQ. V dropped 4 bases and J dropped 5; count of bases not matched to a gene: 4. This CDR3 spans 14 amino acids. The chain's CDR3 is CASSGGTGGETQYF. The CDR3 DNA reads as TGCGCCAGCAGCGGCGGGACAGGGGGTGAGACCCAGTACTTC. The full variable domain, its missing parts supplied by reference TRBV5-1 and TRBJ2-5, is KAGVTQTPRYLIKTRGQQVTLSCSPISGHRSVSWYQQTPGQGLQFLFEYFSETQRNKGNFPGRFSGRQFSNSRSEMNVSTLELGDSALYLCASSGGTGGETQYFGPGTRLLVL.

This clone was recorded only once. This chain uses TRBV2 with TRBJ1-2; D remains ambiguous. Per germline, CDR1 SNHLY and CDR2 FYNNEI. The CDR3 sequence is 13 residues long. V lost 4 bases to trimming and J lost 4 bases, with 10 bases between them. The CDR3 spells CASSGHVSYGYTF. The DNA of the CDR3 is TGTGCCAGCAGTGGACATGTTAGCTATGGCTACACCTTC.

This chain connects TRBV4-2 to TRBJ1-1, with a tentative D call TRBD1 (6 bases). CDR1 is LGHNA and CDR2 is YNFKEQ in the germline V gene. Trimming removed 5 bases at V and 0 bases at J, with 19 bases between. This CDR3 is built from 17 residues. As DNA, the CDR3 is TGTGCCAGCAGCTCCCCAACGGTTACAGGGATGAACACTGAAGCTTTCTTT. As protein: CASSSPTVTGMNTEAFF.

The chain employs TRBV27 and TRBJ1-6, with TRBD1 as a possible D gene (5 bases). Trimming took off 6 bases at V and 0 bases at J, with 15 bases between the two ends. Looked up from germline, CDR1 is MNHEY and CDR2 is SMNVEV (reference sequence). The CDR3 has 17 amino acids. CDR3: CASSPPWGSSYNSPLHF. The CDR3 DNA follows: TGTGCCAGCAGCCCACCGTGGGGCAGCTCCTATAATTCACCCCTCCACTTT.

The CDR3: CAISDAKDNPNTEAFF. For the CDR3, the DNA is TGTGCCATCAGTGACGCAAAGGACAACCCGAACACTGAAGCTTTCTTT. This chain connects TRBV10-3 to TRBJ1-1, with a possible D match to TRBD1 (5 bases). CDR1 and CDR2 from the germline V gene are ENHRY and SYGVKD. V was clipped by 3 bases and J by 1 base, with 15 bases between them. This CDR3 has 16 amino acids.

This chain links TRBV19 with TRBJ2-1; 8 bases align to TRBD2. V was pared by 5 bases and J by 7 bases, with 10 bases of the junction left unmatched. CDR3 length equals 15 residues. Germline V gives CDR1 LNHDA, CDR2 SQIVND (reference sequence). CDR3 amino acids: CASSLLAGSTNEQFF. The CDR3 coding sequence is TGTGCCAGTAGTCTTTTAGCGGGGTCGACTAATGAGCAGTTCTTC.

The chain has TRBV5-1 and TRBJ2-3; 11 nucleotides match TRBD2. The junction had 5 bases not matched to a gene; V was cut back by 1 base and J by 4 bases. Per germline, CDR1 SGHRS and CDR2 YFSETQ. The CDR3 has 16 amino acids. The CDR3 sequence is CASSLIAGGRADTQYF. CDR3 sequence (DNA): TGCGCCAGCAGCTTGATAGCGGGGGGGCGGGCAGATACGCAGTATTTT. The full variable domain, completed using reference TRBV5-1 and TRBJ2-3, is KAGVTQTPRYLIKTRGQQVTLSCSPISGHRSVSWYQQTPGQGLQFLFEYFSETQRNKGNFPGRFSGRQFSNSRSEMNVSTLELGDSALYLCASSLIAGGRADTQYFGPGTRLTVL.

This chain uses TRBV7-6 with TRBJ2-1; D not certain. V was cut by 2 bases and J by 0 bases, with 8 bases left in between. In germline, CDR1 is SGHVS, CDR2 FNYEAQ. This CDR3 is 15 amino acids long. This CDR3 reads CASSLLYSSYNEQFF. CDR3 DNA: TGTGCCAGCAGCTTATTGTACAGCTCCTACAATGAGCAGTTCTTC.

V and J are TRBV2 and TRBJ1-5, with D maybe TRBD1 (6 bases). This CDR3 contains 15 residues. The V and J ends lost 2 bases and 7 bases respectively, with 15 bases between them. Germline CDR1 reads SNHLY; CDR2 reads FYNNEI. CDR3 nucleotides: TGTGCCAGCAGTGAACGGGGGGCTTGGGGCCAGCCCCAGCATTTT. Amino acid sequence: CASSERGAWGQPQHF.

The chain combines TRBV12-3 or TRBV12-4 with TRBJ1-5; tentatively, D is TRBD1 (5 bases). This CDR3 has 12 amino acids. V was pared by 7 bases and J by 10 bases, with 14 bases between. CDR3 loop: CASKGRDGPQHF. CDR3 sequence (DNA): TGTGCCAGCAAGGGGCGGGATGGCCCCCAGCATTTT.

The chain recombines TRBV7-2 with TRBJ2-1; 8 bases agree with TRBD2. Germline V gene data show CDR1 as SGHTA and CDR2 as FQGNSA. The ends lost 5 bases at V and 6 bases at J; junction bases unmatched: 6. This CDR3 contains 14 residues. This CDR3 is CASSLGLDRNEQFF. The CDR3 nucleotides are TGTGCCAGCAGCCTGGGACTAGACCGCAATGAGCAGTTCTTC.

The V and J genes are TRBV28 and TRBJ1-2; D remains ambiguous. The CDR3 is made up of 11 amino acids. V was pared by 7 bases and J by 0 bases, with 3 bases between. Germline CDR1 reads MDHEN; CDR2 reads SYDVKM. The CDR3 region is CASTANYGYTF. CDR3 sequence (DNA): TGTGCCAGCACGGCTAACTATGGCTACACCTTC.

CDR3 amino acids: CASSYGGSYNSPLHF. In nucleotides, the CDR3 is TGTGCCAGCAGTTATGGGGGGTCCTATAATTCACCCCTCCACTTT. V gene TRBV27 combines with J gene TRBJ1-6, with D possibly TRBD1 on 5 matching bases. CDR3 size: 15 residues. In germline, CDR1 is MNHEY, CDR2 SMNVEV (reference sequence). Trimming took off 4 bases at V and 1 base at J, with 8 bases between the two ends.

The chain joins TRBV18 to TRBJ1-1, with D uncertain. Per germline, CDR1 KGHSH and CDR2 LQKENI. With 3 bases removed from V and 0 bases from J, the gap between germline ends came to 5 bases. The CDR3 covers 13 residues. DNA for the CDR3: TGTGCCAGCTCACCGCGGATGAACACTGAAGCTTTCTTT. Translating gives CASSPRMNTEAFF.

The gene calls are TRBV4-3 and TRBJ2-7; possible D gene TRBD1, 6 bases. Germline CDR1 LGHNA, CDR2 YSLEER. The CDR3 loop spans 17 amino acids. V dropped 4 bases and J dropped 2 bases, with 21 bases sitting between them. CDR3 nucleotide sequence: TGCGCCAGCAGCCCGGGGACATCCGGGACACATACCTACGAGCAGTACTTC. Translated, it gives CASSPGTSGTHTYEQYF.

The chain has TRBV5-6 and TRBJ2-1, with 7 bases fitting TRBD2. The CDR3 length is 15 residues. Per germline, CDR1 SGHDT and CDR2 YYEEEE. V gave up 5 bases and J gave up 1 base; unmatched junction bases: 6. CDR3 coding DNA: TGTGCCAGCAGACGGCGGGGGAGATCCTACAATGAGCAGTTCTTC. It yields the protein CASRRRGRSYNEQFF.

In this sample, this clone turned up a few times. The rearrangement uses TRBV3-1 (or the pseudogene TRBV3-2) and TRBJ1-2; D not certain. V was shortened by 2 bases and J by 8 bases, with 9 bases between the two germline ends. CDR1 and CDR2 from the germline V gene are LGHDT and YNNKEL (reference sequence). The CDR3 runs 12 residues. The CDR3 coding sequence is TGTGCCAGCAGCCAACCATATGAGGGCTACACCTTC. It is translated as CASSQPYEGYTF.

V usage is TRBV5-4 and J usage is TRBJ2-7, with D maybe TRBD1 (5 bases). Deletions cut 2 bases from V and 2 bases from J, with 11 bases between. The length of the CDR3 is 14 residues. Germline V gene lookup returns CDR1 SGHNT and CDR2 YYREEE (reference sequence). The DNA for the CDR3 is TGTGCCAGCAGCTTTGGACACCTCCCCTACGAGCAGTACTTC. Protein product: CASSFGHLPYEQYF.

This rearrangement joins TRBV7-9 to TRBJ2-1; maybe TRBD2 (7 bases). The CDR3 totals 15 residues. Deletions cut 5 bases from V and 4 bases from J, with 15 bases between. CDR1 and CDR2 from the germline V gene are SEHNR and FQNEAQ (reference sequence). CDR3 DNA sequence: TGTGCCAGCAGCCTCGCGGGGGCCAGATACAATGAGCAGTTCTTC. Protein sequence: CASSLAGARYNEQFF. Full variable domain (rest looked up from reference TRBV7-9 and TRBJ2-1): DTGVSQNPRHKITKRGQNVTFRCDPISEHNRLYWYRQTLGQGPEFLTYFQNEAQLEKSRLLSDRFSAERPKGSFSTLEIQRTEQGDSAMYLCASSLAGARYNEQFFGPGTRLTVL.

The chain carries TRBV3-1 (or the pseudogene TRBV3-2) and TRBJ2-5; 8 bases agree with TRBD1. The V and J ends lost 5 bases and 2 bases, in that order; junction bases with no gene match: 10. This CDR3 has 16 amino acids. Looked up from germline, CDR1 is LGHDT and CDR2 is YNNKEL (reference sequence). As DNA, the CDR3 is TGTGCCAGCAGCAATTACGACAGGGGCTTTCAAGAGACCCAGTACTTC. It yields the protein CASSNYDRGFQETQYF.

The rearrangement uses TRBV6-1 and TRBJ1-5; unclear D gene. The CDR3 runs to 15 residues. Germline V lookup: CDR1 MNHNS, CDR2 SASEGT. Trimming shortened V by 1 base and J by 0 bases, and 7 bases separated the two germline ends. CDR3 sequence: CASSEGSYSNQPQHF. Written as DNA, the CDR3 is TGTGCCAGCAGTGAAGGAAGCTATAGCAATCAGCCCCAGCATTTT.

The chain uses TRBV24-1 and TRBJ2-6; the D is unclear. V lost 3 bases to trimming and J lost 0 bases, with 8 bases between them. This CDR3 has 16 amino acids. The germline gives CDR1 KGHDR, CDR2 SFDVKD. The CDR3 sequence is CATSDPTVSGANVLTF. The CDR3, as DNA: TGTGCCACCAGTGATCCAACAGTCTCTGGGGCCAACGTCCTGACTTTC.

The chain is built from TRBV6-2 or TRBV6-3 and TRBJ2-5; a weak D match, TRBD1 (5 bases). The CDR3 has 14 amino acids. The germline V gene has CDR1 MNHEY and CDR2 SVGEGT. Trimming removed 0 bases from V and 11 bases from J, with 16 bases in between. This CDR3 is CASSYSRQLLMQYF. The CDR3 DNA reads as TGTGCCAGCAGTTACTCGCGACAGCTTTTGATGCAGTACTTC.

This sequence joins TRBV13 and TRBJ2-6; D may be TRBD1 (6 bases). The CDR3 loop spans 17 amino acids. Trimming shortened V by 3 bases and J by 2 bases, and 14 bases separated the two germline ends. The V gene's germline CDR1 is PRHDT and CDR2 FYEKMQ (reference sequence). The CDR3 region is CASSFGQRSPGANVLTF. The CDR3, as DNA: TGTGCCAGCAGCTTTGGACAGCGCTCGCCTGGGGCCAACGTCCTGACTTTC.

The CDR3, as DNA: TGTGCCACCAGCAGAGATTTGGTCCGGAATGAGCAGTTCTTC. Translating gives CATSRDLVRNEQFF. The gene calls are TRBV15 and TRBJ2-1; D not resolved. CDR1 is LNHNV and CDR2 is YYDKDF in the germline V gene (reference sequence). Trimming shortened V by 0 bases and J by 7 bases, and 10 bases separated the two germline ends. This CDR3 has 14 residues.

The chain links TRBV30 to TRBJ2-5; weak D call: TRBD1 (6 bases). V lost 1 base to trimming and J lost 1 base, with 7 bases between them. Germline CDR1 reads GTSNPN; CDR2 reads SVGIG (reference sequence). The CDR3 consists of 13 residues. The CDR3 region has the DNA TGTGCCTGGAGTGGGACAGCCCAAGAGACCCAGTACTTC. Amino acid sequence: CAWSGTAQETQYF.